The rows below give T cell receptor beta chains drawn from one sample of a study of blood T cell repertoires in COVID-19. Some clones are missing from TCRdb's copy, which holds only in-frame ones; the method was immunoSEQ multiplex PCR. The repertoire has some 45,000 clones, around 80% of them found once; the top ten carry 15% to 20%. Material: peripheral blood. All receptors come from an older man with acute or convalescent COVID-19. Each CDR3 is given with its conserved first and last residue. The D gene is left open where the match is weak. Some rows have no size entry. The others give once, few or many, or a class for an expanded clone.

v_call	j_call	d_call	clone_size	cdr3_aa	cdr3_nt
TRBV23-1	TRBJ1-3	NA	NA	CASSPLPQGCGNTIYF	TGCGCCAGCAGTCCTCTACCCCAGGGATGTGGAAACACCATATATTTT
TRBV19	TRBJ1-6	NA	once	CASSPQGHYINSPLHF	TGTGCCAGTAGTCCCCAGGGACACTACATTAATTCACCCCTCCACTTT
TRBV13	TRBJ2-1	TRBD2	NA	CASSLGPRLAGGLSYNEQFF	TGTGCCAGCAGCTTAGGACCCAGACTAGCGGGGGGGCTTTCCTACAATGAGCAGTTCTTC
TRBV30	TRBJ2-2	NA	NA	CAWSGAGELFF	TGTGCCTGGAGTGGAGCCGGGGAGCTGTTTTTT
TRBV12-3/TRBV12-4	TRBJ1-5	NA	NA	CASRRGNQPQHF	TGTGCCAGCCGACGAGGAAATCAGCCCCAGCATTTT
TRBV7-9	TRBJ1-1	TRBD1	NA	CASSDRGGTEAFF	TGTGCCAGCAGCGACAGGGGAGGAACTGAAGCTTTCTTT
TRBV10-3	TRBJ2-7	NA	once	CAISEGSRYEQYF	TGTGCCATCAGTGAAGGGAGCCGGTACGAGCAGTACTTC
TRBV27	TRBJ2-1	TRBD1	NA	CASSPFPGQGAHLEQFF	TGTGCCAGCAGTCCCTTTCCCGGACAGGGGGCGCATCTCGAGCAGTTCTTC
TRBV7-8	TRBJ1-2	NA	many	CASSYVGQRPPYGYTF	TGTGCCAGCAGCTACGTTGGACAGAGACCTCCTTATGGCTACACCTTC
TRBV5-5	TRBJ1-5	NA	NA	CASSLDSTVTNQPQHF	TGTGCCAGCAGCTTGGATTCGACAGTAACTAATCAGCCCCAGCATTTT
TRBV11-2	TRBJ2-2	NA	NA	CASSPRRGGNTGELFF	TGTGCCAGCAGCCCCCGGAGGGGGGGCAACACCGGGGAGCTGTTTTTT
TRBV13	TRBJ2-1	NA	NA	CASSPLHEQFF	TGTGCCAGCAGCCCCCTCCATGAGCAGTTCTTC
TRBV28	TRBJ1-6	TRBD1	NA	CASRAGTGAYNSPLHF	TGTGCCAGCAGGGCCGGGACAGGGGCCTATAATTCACCCCTCCACTTT
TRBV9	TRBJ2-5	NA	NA	CASSVDQRQETQYF	TGTGCCAGCAGCGTAGACCAGCGGCAAGAGACCCAGTACTTC
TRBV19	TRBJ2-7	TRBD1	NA	CASRQTGGNYEQYF	TGTGCCAGTAGGCAGACAGGGGGTAACTACGAGCAGTACTTC
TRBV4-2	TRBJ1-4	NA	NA	CASSQDRYGAGFNEKLFF	TGTGCCAGCAGCCAAGATAGGTACGGAGCGGGGTTTAATGAAAAACTGTTTTTT